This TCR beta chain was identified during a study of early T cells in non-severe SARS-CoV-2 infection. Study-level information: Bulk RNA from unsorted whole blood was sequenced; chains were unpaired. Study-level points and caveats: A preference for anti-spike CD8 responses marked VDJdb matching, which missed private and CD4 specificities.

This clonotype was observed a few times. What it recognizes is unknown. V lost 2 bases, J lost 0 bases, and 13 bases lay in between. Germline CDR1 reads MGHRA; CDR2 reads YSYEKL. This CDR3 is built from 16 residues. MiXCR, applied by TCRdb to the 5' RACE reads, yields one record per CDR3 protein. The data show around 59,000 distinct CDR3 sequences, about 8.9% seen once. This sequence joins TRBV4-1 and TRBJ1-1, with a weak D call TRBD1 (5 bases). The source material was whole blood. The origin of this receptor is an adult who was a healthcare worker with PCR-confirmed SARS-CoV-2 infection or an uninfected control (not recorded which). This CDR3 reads CASSQRDGGLNTEAFF. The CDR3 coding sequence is TGCGCCAGCAGCCAAAGGGATGGGGGTTTGAACACTGAAGCTTTCTTT.